This T cell receptor beta chain was captured by sequencing in a study of post-analysis software for immune sequencing data (dated by TCRdb to the mid-2010s). The study in broad terms: The recorded disease courses included relapsing-remitting, secondary progressive and progressive-relapsing multiple sclerosis, and some patients had no subtype annotation. A subset of samples was prepared in parallel using single-end sample barcoding, then pooled and co-amplified after Illumina adapter ligation. Patient repertoires were compared against about a dozen previously published healthy control repertoires from donors aged roughly 6 to 25 years.

TCR beta repertoires were profiled from peripheral blood of approximately 13 young patients with multiple sclerosis to demonstrate the VDJtools post-analysis software. The multiple sclerosis patients were children and adolescents ranging in age from about 6 to 16 years. In the case of this clonotype: What this receptor recognizes is not known. Base qualities were left out, and no much larger clone turns up one base away.

The protocol used for the library was PCR. TCRdb shows the sequencer as Illumina HiSeq 2500. Unique molecular identifiers were incorporated into TCR beta cDNA libraries to reduce PCR and sequencing biases. Per 1 to 10 million input T cells, roughly 500,000 cDNA molecules were obtained, such that each molecule approximated one T cell. The patient libraries were prepared and sequenced using the same protocol as the earlier healthy control dataset. Samples belonging to the same batch were prepared together, multiplexed and sequenced on a shared HiSeq lane. Turning to the authors' computational methods: MIGEC was used to process the raw barcoded reads, and molecular identifier groups with only a single read were discarded before consensus assembly and CDR3 extraction. VDJtools was used for post-analysis of the clonotype tables, with diversity normalized by down-sampling every dataset to the smallest sample size. To correct batch-related cross-sample contamination, repertoire overlap clustering matched CDR3 amino acid sequences but not nucleotide sequences. The public reads were quality trimmed at Q25 with fastp and then assembled into clones with MiXCR by TCRdb, keeping productive beta chains. Entries are consolidated by CDR3 protein sequence, retaining the most common genes and DNA. These V and J calls derive from TCRdb rather than the authors' analysis. The sample table records about 540,000 distinct CDR3 sequences; around a third of these occur just once. The ten largest make up around 6.1% of the sample.

Findings and caveats that apply to the study as a whole: Patients showed significantly higher frequencies than controls for a handful of TRBV segments, among them TRBV5-6, TRBV5-1 and TRBV20-1. Direct clustering with F measure showed strong co-clustering of samples prepared in the same batch, prompting a batch-effect correction. The multiple sclerosis patient group was slightly younger than the control group. Compared with controls, multiple sclerosis patients had significantly lower normalized Chao1 diversity, a finding suggesting substantial peripheral T-cell clonal expansion.

Germline trimming: 4 bases from V, 1 base from J; junction bases outside gene matches: 4. According to the germline V gene, CDR1 reads SGHDN and CDR2 reads FVKESK. The CDR3 covers 16 residues, taking in both the cysteine and the phenylalanine. Left in the record is the CDR3 DNA by itself, 48 bases read in frame from the first base. The chain uses TRBV14 and TRBJ2-5, and 12 junctional nucleotides match TRBD2. The specimen was blood. The receptor was derived from a girl aged 2 to 17 with multiple sclerosis. DNA sequence: TGTGCCAGCAGCCTCGGACTAGCGGGGACCCAAGAGACCCAGTACTTC. This codes for CASSLGLAGTQETQYF.